This T cell receptor beta chain derives from a study of breast tumors, draining lymph nodes, adjacent tissues (dated by TCRdb to about 2016). About the study as a whole: In breast cancer patients, the study compared the TCR beta repertoires of tumor, adjacent nontumor tissue and axillary lymph nodes. The study was designed to assess the relationships and possible T-cell exchange between tumor, surrounding tissue and draining lymph node repertoires in human breast cancer.

The research as a whole found: In luminal-like breast cancer, tumor and nontumor tissue repertoires resembled each other significantly more than in basal-like breast cancer. Tumors showed preferential V and J gene usage, and their T-cell repertoire diversity fell below that of lymph nodes yet above that of nontumor tissue. The data were considered consistent with most tumor T cells being derived from the lymph node and subsequently expanding within tumor tissue. The study presented the conclusion that tumor T cells originate in lymph nodes as consistent with a hypothesis, not as something directly demonstrated.

Lymph node samples came from the axillary draining lymph nodes of breast cancer patients. The sequencer was an Illumina HiSeq 2000. Multiplex PCR amplification was used to generate the TCR beta chain libraries. The amplified TCR beta chain products were analyzed by high-throughput sequencing. The public reads were reanalyzed by TCRdb: fastp trimming at Q25, MiXCR alignment, in-frame beta chains only. For every CDR3 protein sequence, its rows merge into one entry that carries the most common genes and DNA. The sample data list some 140,000 distinct CDR3 sequences, and more than 20% of these were observed just once. 2.5% to 3% of the sample comes from the top ten. This clonotype showed up many times. Its antigen has not been determined. No clone much larger than this one lies a single base away; base qualities are absent. CDR1 MGHDK and CDR2 SYGVNS are derived from the germline V gene. From the cysteine up to the phenylalanine, the CDR3 has a length of 15 residues. CDR3 DNA only is kept here, 45 bases in frame from base 1. Here V drops 3 bases and J drops 5 bases, and the junction holds 6 bases not matched to any gene.

This receptor was obtained from a female donor with breast cancer. Some clones in this sample may be carry-over from other donors' samples. The sequenced sample was axillary lymph node tissue. The chain joins TRBV25-1 to TRBJ2-1; 8 bases in the middle match TRBD2. The CDR3 loop reads CASSESGTSNNEQFF. The base sequence is TGTGCCAGCAGTGAGTCAGGGACTAGTAACAATGAGCAGTTCTTC.